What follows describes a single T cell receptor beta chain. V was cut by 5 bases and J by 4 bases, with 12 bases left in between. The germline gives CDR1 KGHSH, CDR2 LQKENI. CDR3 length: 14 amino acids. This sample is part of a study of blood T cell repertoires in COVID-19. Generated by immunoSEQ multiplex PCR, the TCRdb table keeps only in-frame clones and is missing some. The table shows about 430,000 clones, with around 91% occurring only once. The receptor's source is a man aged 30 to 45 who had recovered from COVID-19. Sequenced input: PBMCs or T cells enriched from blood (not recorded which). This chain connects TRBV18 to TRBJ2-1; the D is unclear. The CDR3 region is CASSAAVVYNEQFF. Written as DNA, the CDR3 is TGTGCCAGCTCAGCCGCGGTGGTGTACAATGAGCAGTTCTTC.